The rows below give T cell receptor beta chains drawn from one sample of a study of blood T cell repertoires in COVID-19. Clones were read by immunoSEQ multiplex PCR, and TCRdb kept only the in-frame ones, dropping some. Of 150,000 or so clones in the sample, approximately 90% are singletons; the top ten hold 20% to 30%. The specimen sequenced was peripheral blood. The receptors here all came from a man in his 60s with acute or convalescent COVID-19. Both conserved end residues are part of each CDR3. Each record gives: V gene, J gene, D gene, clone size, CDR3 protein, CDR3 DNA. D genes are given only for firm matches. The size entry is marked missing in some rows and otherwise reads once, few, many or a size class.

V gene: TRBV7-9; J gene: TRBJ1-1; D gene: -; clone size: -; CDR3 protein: CASSLGQGITEAFF; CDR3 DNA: TGTGCCAGCAGCTTAGGGCAGGGGATAACTGAAGCTTTCTTT
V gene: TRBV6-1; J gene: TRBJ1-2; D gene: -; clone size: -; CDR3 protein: CASSETTGNYGYTF; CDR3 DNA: TGTGCCAGCAGTGAAACGACGGGGAACTATGGCTACACCTTC
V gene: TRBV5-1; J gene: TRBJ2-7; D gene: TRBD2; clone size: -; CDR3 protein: CASNPRGGEATYEQYF; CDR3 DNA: TGCGCCAGCAACCCACGGGGGGGAGAGGCAACATACGAGCAGTACTTC
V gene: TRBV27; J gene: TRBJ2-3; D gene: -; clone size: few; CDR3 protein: CASMRQGTDTQYF; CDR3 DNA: TGTGCCAGCATGAGACAGGGCACAGATACGCAGTATTTT
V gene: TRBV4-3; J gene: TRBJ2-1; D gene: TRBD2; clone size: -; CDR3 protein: CASSRDTSGRANEQFF; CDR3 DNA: TGCGCCAGCAGCCGAGATACTAGCGGGAGGGCCAATGAGCAGTTCTTC
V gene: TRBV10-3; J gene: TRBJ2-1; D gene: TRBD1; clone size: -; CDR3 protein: CAISERQGGNEQFF; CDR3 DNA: TGTGCCATCAGTGAGCGACAGGGGGGCAATGAGCAGTTCTTC
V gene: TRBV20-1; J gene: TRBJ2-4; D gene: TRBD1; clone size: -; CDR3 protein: CSARDRDPQYF; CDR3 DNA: TGCAGTGCCAGGGACAGGGATCCTCAGTACTTC
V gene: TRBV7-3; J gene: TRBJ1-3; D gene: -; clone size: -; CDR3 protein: CASSSNSGNTIYF; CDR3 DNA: TGTGCCAGCAGCTCTAACTCTGGAAACACCATATATTTT
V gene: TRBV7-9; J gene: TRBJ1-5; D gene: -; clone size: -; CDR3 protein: CASPSPTVRIDQPQHF; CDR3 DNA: TGTGCCAGCCCTTCACCGACAGTAAGGATCGATCAGCCCCAGCATTTT
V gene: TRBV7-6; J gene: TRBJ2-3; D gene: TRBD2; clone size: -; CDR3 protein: CASSTGLAGGGDTQYF; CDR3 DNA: TGTGCCAGCAGCACCGGACTAGCGGGGGGGGGAGATACGCAGTATTTT
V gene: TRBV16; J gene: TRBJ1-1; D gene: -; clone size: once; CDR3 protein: CASSHYRGIMNTEAFF; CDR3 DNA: TGTGCCAGCAGCCACTATCGGGGGATAATGAACACTGAAGCTTTCTTT
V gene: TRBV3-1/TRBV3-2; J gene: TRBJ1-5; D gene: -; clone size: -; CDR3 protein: CASSQEGGGQPQHF; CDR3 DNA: TGTGCCAGCAGCCAAGAAGGCGGGGGTCAGCCCCAGCATTTT
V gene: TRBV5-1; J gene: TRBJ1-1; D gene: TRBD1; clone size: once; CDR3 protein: CASSWDSGNTEAFF; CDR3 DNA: TGCGCCAGCAGCTGGGACAGCGGTAACACTGAAGCTTTCTTT
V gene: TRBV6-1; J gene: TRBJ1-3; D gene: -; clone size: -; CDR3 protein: CASSDLVRNGNTIYF; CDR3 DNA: TGTGCCAGCAGTGACCTCGTCAGGAATGGAAACACCATATATTTT
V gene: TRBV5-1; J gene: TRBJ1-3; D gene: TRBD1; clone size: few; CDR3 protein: CASSLDRGSGNTIYF; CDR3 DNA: TGCGCCAGCAGCCTGGACAGGGGCTCTGGAAACACCATATATTTT
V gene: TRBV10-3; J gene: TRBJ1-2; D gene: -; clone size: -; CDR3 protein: CAISEARQPRYGYTF; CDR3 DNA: TGTGCCATCAGTGAGGCCAGACAGCCCCGGTATGGCTACACCTTC
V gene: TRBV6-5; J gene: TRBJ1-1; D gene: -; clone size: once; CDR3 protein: CASSYSVAGATEAFF; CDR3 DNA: TGTGCCAGCAGTTACTCGGTGGCAGGGGCCACTGAAGCTTTCTTT
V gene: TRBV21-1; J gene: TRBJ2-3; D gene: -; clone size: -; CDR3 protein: CASSKWLIREEIPDTQYF; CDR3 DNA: TGTGCCAGCAGCAAATGGCTAATTCGGGAGGAGATCCCAGATACGCAGTATTTT
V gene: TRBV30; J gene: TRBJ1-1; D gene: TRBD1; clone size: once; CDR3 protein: CASGQGDGTEAFF; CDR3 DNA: TGTGCTTCCGGACAGGGGGATGGGACTGAAGCTTTCTTT
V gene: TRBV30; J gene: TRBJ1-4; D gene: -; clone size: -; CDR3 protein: CAWGRLRGEKLFF; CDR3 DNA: TGTGCCTGGGGCAGATTAAGGGGCGAAAAACTGTTTTTT
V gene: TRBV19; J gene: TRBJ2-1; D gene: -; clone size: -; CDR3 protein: CASSIGTGDEQFF; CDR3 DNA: TGTGCCAGTAGTATAGGGACCGGGGATGAGCAGTTCTTC
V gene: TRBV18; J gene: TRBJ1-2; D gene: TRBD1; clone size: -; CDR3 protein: CASSPWPGGNYGYTF; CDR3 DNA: TGTGCCAGCTCACCTTGGCCAGGGGGTAACTATGGCTACACCTTC